This paragraph reports one T cell receptor beta chain. In the source study's methods: Nucleated cell counts were estimated from reference gene primer amplification. TCRdb keeps only in-frame clones here, not all; method: immunoSEQ multiplex PCR. That table supplies the V and J calls and clone size; D and trimming were determined from the DNA. The top ten clones hold less than 2% of a sample with fewer than 200,000 clones, 80% to 90% of them seen once. The V gene lost 6 bases and the J gene lost 5 bases, with 14 bases spanning the gap. CDR1 and CDR2 (germline): SGHRS, YFSETQ. This CDR3 has 13 residues. This sample is part of a study of blood T cell repertoires in COVID-19. Study-level background: The origin of the acute and convalescent COVID-19 samples was the United States, Italy and Spain. T cells, B-cell-depleted T cells, or PBMCs supplied cDNA or gDNA.

The material sequenced was peripheral blood. V usage is TRBV5-1 and J usage is TRBJ2-5; the D gene is possibly TRBD2 (6 bases). This clonotype originated in a man aged 18 to 35 who had recovered from COVID-19. This CDR3 is CASNRETHETQYF. The CDR3 coding sequence is TGCGCCAGCAACCGGGAGACCCATGAGACCCAGTACTTC.